The 16 T cell receptor beta chains reported below all come from one sample, sequenced in a study of CD8 T cells in ankylosing spondylitis. TCRdb itself ran the 5' RACE reads through MiXCR, one entry per CDR3 protein. The data contain roughly 120,000 distinct CDR3 sequences, roughly an eighth of them singletons. Specimen: blood, either unsorted or a sorted T cell fraction (not recorded which). The source of these receptors is a female donor with ankylosing spondylitis or in good health (not recorded which).

The genes are TRBV27 and TRBJ1-2; D might be TRBD1 (5 bases). CDR1 and CDR2 (germline): MNHEY, SMNVEV (reference sequence). V lost 6 bases and J lost 7, with 18 bases in between. There are 14 residues in the CDR3. The CDR3 bases are TGTGCCAGCAGCATGGGCGGGGACCTCAGTGGCTACACCTTC. Its protein product is CASSMGGDLSGYTF.

The CDR3 DNA follows: TGCAGTGCAGAACCTAGCGGGACAGACCGCTACGAGCAGTACTTC. Translation gives CSAEPSGTDRYEQYF. The J gene is TRBJ2-7, the V gene TRBV20-1; TRBD2 matches at 9 bases. The CDR3 spans 15 residues. V lost 6 bases to trimming and J lost 3 bases; unmatched junction nucleotides: 12. CDR1 is DFQATT, CDR2 SNEGSKA, per germline (reference sequence).

V is TRBV5-1 and J is TRBJ2-2; possibly TRBD1 for D (6 bases). Germline V lookup: CDR1 SGHRS, CDR2 YFSETQ. This CDR3 has 13 amino acids. V lost 4 bases to trimming and J lost 6 bases, with 10 bases between them. DNA for the CDR3: TGCGCCAGCAGCCACAGGGATTCCGGGGAGCTGTTTTTT. Residues: CASSHRDSGELFF.

The chain has TRBV5-1 and TRBJ1-5; D is unclear. This CDR3 is built from 16 residues. Deletions cut 0 bases from V and 3 bases from J, with 13 bases between. The germline CDR1 and CDR2 sequences are SGHRS and YFSETQ. CDR3 region: CASSLGSGEPNQPQHF. The CDR3 DNA sequence: TGCGCCAGCAGCTTGGGGTCCGGGGAACCCAATCAGCCCCAGCATTTT.

The V call is TRBV6-1, the J call TRBJ2-5; D tentatively fits TRBD1 or TRBD2 (5 bases each). Germline V gene sequence: CDR1 MNHNS, CDR2 SASEGT. Deletions cut 4 bases from V and 1 base from J, with 16 bases between. The CDR3 consists of 16 residues. The DNA of the CDR3 is TGTGCCAGCAGTGTTTATTCCGGGACGGTCCAAGAGACCCAGTACTTC. It encodes CASSVYSGTVQETQYF.

This clonotype was seen a handful of times. The chain recombines TRBV14 with TRBJ2-3, with TRBD2 identical over 8 bases. The V and J ends lost 5 bases and 3 bases, in that order; junction bases with no gene match: 7. The CDR3 is made up of 15 amino acids. In germline, CDR1 is SGHDN, CDR2 FVKESK. This CDR3 is CASSSQLAATDTQYF. The CDR3 DNA is TGTGCCAGCAGCTCACAACTAGCGGCAACAGATACGCAGTATTTT.

This clonotype was counted only a few times. The chain uses TRBV21-1 and TRBJ1-4; the listed D gene, TRBD1, was not tested against the DNA. TRBV21-1 counts as a pseudogene. This CDR3 contains 21 residues. CDR3 bases: TGTGCCAGCAGCAAAGGGGATGGACAGCCCTACAACGACGGGTTTAATGAAAAACTGTTTTTT. Translating gives CASSKGDGQPYNDGFNEKLFF.

The chain joins TRBV6-1 to TRBJ2-7; unclear D gene. Looked up from germline, CDR1 is MNHNS and CDR2 is SASEGT. V lost 3 bases, J lost 4 bases, and 10 bases lay in between. There are 13 residues in the CDR3. CDR3 in DNA: TGTGCCAGCAGTGAGGGCTTCATGTACGAGCAGTACTTC. Its translation is CASSEGFMYEQYF.

This chain links TRBV11-3 with TRBJ2-1; D may be TRBD1 (6 bases). V lost 2 bases, J lost 5 bases, and 13 bases lay in between. There are 15 residues in the CDR3. Germline V gene sequence: CDR1 SGHNT, CDR2 YENEEA. The CDR3 coding sequence is TGTGCCAGCAGCTTAAGAGGTTCAGGGGACAATGAGCAGTTCTTC. Translating gives CASSLRGSGDNEQFF.

The chain is built from TRBV18 and TRBJ2-7, with D hard to call. CDR3 length equals 13 residues. V lost 2 bases, J lost 0 bases, and 5 bases lay in between. Germline CDR1 reads KGHSH; CDR2 reads LQKENI. CDR3 in DNA: TGTGCCAGCTCACCAGTACTCTCCTACGAGCAGTACTTC. As protein: CASSPVLSYEQYF.

This clonotype was counted at least ten times. This chain connects TRBV12-3 or TRBV12-4 to TRBJ2-1; D unclear. This CDR3 is built from 11 residues. V shed 8 bases and J shed 8 bases, with 10 bases lying between them. The CDR3 DNA reads TGTGCCAGCCTCTCTGGCTATGAGCAGTTCTTC. It codes for CASLSGYEQFF.

This clonotype was seen more than once but under ten times. V is TRBV9 and J is TRBJ1-1, with D possibly TRBD1 on 5 matching bases. V lost 4 bases and J lost 0, with 10 bases in between. Germline lookup yields CDR1 SGDLS and CDR2 YYNGEE. The CDR3 is 14 residues long. CDR3 bases: TGTGCCAGCAGCATCCGGGACGTGAACACTGAAGCTTTCTTT. Translation: CASSIRDVNTEAFF.

This clonotype turned up a few times. The genes are TRBV5-1 and TRBJ2-3; 7 bases agree with TRBD2. V trimming: 4 bases; J trimming: 1 base; junction bases outside the gene matches: 3. This CDR3 has 14 residues. Germline assignment: CDR1 SGHRS and CDR2 YFSETQ. The CDR3 DNA reads TGCGCCAGCAGCCCTCTAGCGGGCACAGATACGCAGTATTTT. Protein sequence: CASSPLAGTDTQYF. The full variable domain, its missing parts supplied by reference TRBV5-1 and TRBJ2-3, is KAGVTQTPRYLIKTRGQQVTLSCSPISGHRSVSWYQQTPGQGLQFLFEYFSETQRNKGNFPGRFSGRQFSNSRSEMNVSTLELGDSALYLCASSPLAGTDTQYFGPGTRLTVL.

The chain employs TRBV7-2 and TRBJ1-3, with 7 bases lining up with TRBD1. The trim removed 6 bases at V and 2 bases at J, leaving 4 bases unmatched. This CDR3 spans 14 amino acids. The germline V gene has CDR1 SGHTA and CDR2 FQGNSA. CDR3 sequence (DNA): TGTGCCAGCAGGGGGGGGACAGCTGGAAACACCATATATTTT. It specifies CASRGGTAGNTIYF.

In regard to this clonotype: It may be a read error: a sequence one base away is much more abundant. CDR3 in amino acids: CASIFRGRRREQYF. As DNA, the CDR3 is TGTGCCAGCATTTTCCGGGGGCGACGGCGAGAGCAGTACTTC. The chain couples TRBV12-3 or TRBV12-4 to TRBJ2-7, with D perhaps given as TRBD1 or TRBD2 (6 bases each). CDR3 size: 14 residues. Deletions cut 7 bases from V and 7 bases from J, with 20 bases between.

This clonotype came up many times. The chain uses TRBV5-1 and TRBJ2-1; 9 bases line up with TRBD2. This CDR3 is built from 15 residues. Unmatched junction bases numbered 8, after V lost 4 bases and J lost 6 bases. The germline gives CDR1 SGHRS, CDR2 YFSETQ. The CDR3 loop reads CASSPLAGEGNEQFF. The CDR3 DNA reads TGCGCCAGCAGCCCCTTAGCGGGAGAGGGCAATGAGCAGTTCTTC.